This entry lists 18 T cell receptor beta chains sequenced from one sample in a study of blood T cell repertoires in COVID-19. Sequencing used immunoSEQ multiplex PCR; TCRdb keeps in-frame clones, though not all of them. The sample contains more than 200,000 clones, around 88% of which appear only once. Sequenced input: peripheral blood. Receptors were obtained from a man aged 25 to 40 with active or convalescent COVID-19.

The CDR3 bases are TGTGCCAGCAGCTTGAGTACCGGGACAGTATCCGACGGGCAGTACTTC. Protein product: CASSLSTGTVSDGQYF. The chain recombines TRBV7-2 with TRBJ2-7; 7 nucleotides line up with TRBD1. The CDR3 totals 16 residues. V lost 3 bases to trimming and J lost 9 bases; unmatched junction nucleotides: 17. The V gene's germline CDR1 is SGHTA and CDR2 FQGNSA.

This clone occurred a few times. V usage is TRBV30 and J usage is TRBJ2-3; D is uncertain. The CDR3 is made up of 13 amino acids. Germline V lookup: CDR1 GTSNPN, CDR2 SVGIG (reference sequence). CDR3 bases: TGTGCTGGCGAGGTCTTTAGCACAGATACGCAGTATTTT. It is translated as CAGEVFSTDTQYF.

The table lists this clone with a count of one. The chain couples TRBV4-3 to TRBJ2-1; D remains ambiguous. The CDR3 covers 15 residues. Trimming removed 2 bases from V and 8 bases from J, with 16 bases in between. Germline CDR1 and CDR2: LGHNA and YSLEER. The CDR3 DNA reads TGCGCCAGCAGCCAATCCTACCACCCATTGGATGAGCAGTTCTTC. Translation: CASSQSYHPLDEQFF.

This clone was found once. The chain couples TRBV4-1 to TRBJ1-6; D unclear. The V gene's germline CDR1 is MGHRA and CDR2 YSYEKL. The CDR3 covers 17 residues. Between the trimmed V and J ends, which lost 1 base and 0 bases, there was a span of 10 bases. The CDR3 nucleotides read TGCGCCAGCAGCCAAGTCCTCCTGAGCTCCTATAATTCACCCCTCCACTTT. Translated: CASSQVLLSSYNSPLHF.

The CDR3 DNA reads as TGTGCCAGCAAAACCTTCGGGGTCTTAGGATATGGCTACACCTTC. It encodes CASKTFGVLGYGYTF. V gene TRBV5-4 combines with J gene TRBJ1-2; D not certain. The CDR3 sequence is 15 residues long. The germline CDR1 and CDR2 sequences are SGHNT and YYREEE (reference sequence). Trimming removed 6 bases at V and 5 bases at J, with 20 bases between. Drawing the rest from reference TRBV5-4 and TRBJ1-2, the complete variable domain is ETGVTQSPTHLIKTRGQQVTLRCSSQSGHNTVSWYQQALGQGPQFIFQYYREEENGRGNFPPRFSGLQFPNYSSELNVNALELDDSALYLCASKTFGVLGYGYTFGSGTRLTVV.

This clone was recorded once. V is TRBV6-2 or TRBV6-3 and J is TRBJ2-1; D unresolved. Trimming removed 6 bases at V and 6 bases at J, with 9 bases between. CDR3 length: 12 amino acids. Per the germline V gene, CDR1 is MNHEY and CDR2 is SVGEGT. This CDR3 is CASSHDSNEQFF. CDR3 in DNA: TGTGCCAGCAGCCATGACTCCAATGAGCAGTTCTTC.

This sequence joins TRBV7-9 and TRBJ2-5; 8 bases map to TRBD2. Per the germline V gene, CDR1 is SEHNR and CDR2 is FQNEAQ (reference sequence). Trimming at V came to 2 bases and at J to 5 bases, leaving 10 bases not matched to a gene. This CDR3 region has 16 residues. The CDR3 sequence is CASSLREGLVTETQYF. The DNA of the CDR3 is TGTGCCAGCAGCTTAAGGGAGGGACTAGTCACCGAGACCCAGTACTTC.

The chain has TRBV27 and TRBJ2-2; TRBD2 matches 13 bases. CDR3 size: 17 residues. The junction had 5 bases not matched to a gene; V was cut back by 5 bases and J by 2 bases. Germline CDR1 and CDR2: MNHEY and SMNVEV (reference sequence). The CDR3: CASSPTSGGINTGELFF. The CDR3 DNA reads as TGTGCCAGCAGTCCGACTAGCGGGGGGATCAACACCGGGGAGCTGTTTTTT.

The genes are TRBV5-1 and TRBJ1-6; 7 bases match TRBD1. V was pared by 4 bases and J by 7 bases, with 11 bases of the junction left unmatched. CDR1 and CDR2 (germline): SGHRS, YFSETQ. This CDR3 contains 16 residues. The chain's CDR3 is CASSPEGDSWNSPLHF. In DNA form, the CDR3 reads TGCGCCAGCAGCCCGGAAGGGGACAGCTGGAATTCACCCCTCCACTTT.

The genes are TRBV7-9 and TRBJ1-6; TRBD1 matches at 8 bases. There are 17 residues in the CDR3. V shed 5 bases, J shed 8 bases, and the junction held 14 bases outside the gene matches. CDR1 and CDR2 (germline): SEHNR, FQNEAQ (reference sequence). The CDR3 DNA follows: TGTGCCAGCAGCCCATCCGGGATCCAGGGGGCTTATTCACCCCTCCACTTT. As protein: CASSPSGIQGAYSPLHF.

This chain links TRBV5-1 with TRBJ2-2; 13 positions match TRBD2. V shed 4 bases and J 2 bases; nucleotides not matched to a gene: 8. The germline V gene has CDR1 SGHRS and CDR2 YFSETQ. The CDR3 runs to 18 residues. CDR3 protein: CASSRRLAGGPNTGELFF. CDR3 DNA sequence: TGCGCCAGCAGCCGAAGACTAGCGGGGGGACCAAACACCGGGGAGCTGTTTTTT. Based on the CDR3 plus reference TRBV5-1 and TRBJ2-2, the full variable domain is KAGVTQTPRYLIKTRGQQVTLSCSPISGHRSVSWYQQTPGQGLQFLFEYFSETQRNKGNFPGRFSGRQFSNSRSEMNVSTLELGDSALYLCASSRRLAGGPNTGELFFGEGSRLTVL.

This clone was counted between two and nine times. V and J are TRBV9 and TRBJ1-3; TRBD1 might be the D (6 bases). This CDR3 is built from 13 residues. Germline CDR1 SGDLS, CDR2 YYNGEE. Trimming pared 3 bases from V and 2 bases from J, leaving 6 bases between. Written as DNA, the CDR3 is TGTGCCAGCAGCGCAGGGGCTGGAAACACCATATATTTT. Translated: CASSAGAGNTIYF.

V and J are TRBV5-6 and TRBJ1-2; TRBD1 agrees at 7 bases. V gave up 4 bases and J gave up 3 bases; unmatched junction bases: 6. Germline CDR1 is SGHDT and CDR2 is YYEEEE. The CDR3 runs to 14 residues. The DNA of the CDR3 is TGTGCCAGCAGCGAAAGACAGGGAGACTATGGCTACACCTTC. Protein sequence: CASSERQGDYGYTF.

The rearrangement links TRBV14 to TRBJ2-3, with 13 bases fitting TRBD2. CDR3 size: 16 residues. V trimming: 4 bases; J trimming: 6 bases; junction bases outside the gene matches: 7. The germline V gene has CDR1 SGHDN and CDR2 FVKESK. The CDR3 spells CASSPGTSGAKDTQYF. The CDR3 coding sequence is TGTGCCAGCAGCCCCGGGACTAGCGGGGCCAAGGATACGCAGTATTTT.

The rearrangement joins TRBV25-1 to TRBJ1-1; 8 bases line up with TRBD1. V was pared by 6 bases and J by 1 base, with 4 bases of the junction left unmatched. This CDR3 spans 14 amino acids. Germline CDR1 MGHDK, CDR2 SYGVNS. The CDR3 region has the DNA TGTGCCAGCAGAGCACAGGGGGGGAACACTGAAGCTTTCTTT. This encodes CASRAQGGNTEAFF.

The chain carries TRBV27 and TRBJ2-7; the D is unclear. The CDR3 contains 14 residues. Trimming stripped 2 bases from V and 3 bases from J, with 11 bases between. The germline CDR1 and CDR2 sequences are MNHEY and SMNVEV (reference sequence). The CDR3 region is CASSLTALHYEQYF. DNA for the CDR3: TGTGCCAGCAGTTTAACAGCACTCCACTACGAGCAGTACTTC.

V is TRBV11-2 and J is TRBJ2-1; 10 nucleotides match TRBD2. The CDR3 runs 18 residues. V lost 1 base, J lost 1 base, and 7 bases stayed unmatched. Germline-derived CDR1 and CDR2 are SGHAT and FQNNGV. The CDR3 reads CASSLGGLAGESYNEQFF. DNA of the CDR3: TGTGCCAGCAGCTTAGGCGGGCTAGCGGGGGAATCCTACAATGAGCAGTTCTTC.

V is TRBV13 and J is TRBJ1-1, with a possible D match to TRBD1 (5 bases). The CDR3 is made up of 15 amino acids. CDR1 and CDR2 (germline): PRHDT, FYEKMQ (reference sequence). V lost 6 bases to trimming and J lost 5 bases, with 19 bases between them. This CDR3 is CASSSAPVGDTEAFF. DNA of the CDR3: TGTGCCAGCAGTTCTGCTCCGGTAGGGGATACTGAAGCTTTCTTT.